This T cell receptor (beta chain) was sequenced in a study of T cell responses to AZD1222 COVID-19 vaccine. The repertoire was sequenced with immunoSEQ multiplex PCR; TCRdb's copy has only in-frame clones and lacks some. Seen here are approximately 74,000 clones, roughly 85% observed once, and the top ten hold 2.9%. CDR1 is SQVTM and CDR2 is ANQGSEA in the germline V gene. This CDR3 has 14 amino acids. The V end lost 2 bases, the J end lost 0 bases, and 8 bases lay between the germline ends. About this clone: The antigen is not known.

Study conclusions and caveats: Mapped onto spike, vaccine-associated CD4 TCRs spanned it and were dominant at 160-218 and 743-854. Only a handful of AZD1222 recipients, five to seven in all, had baseline seropositivity. Most donors were white British, females outnumbered males, and clonal diversity was possibly underestimated.

This sample comprised peripheral blood, obtained on day 0 of AZD1222 vaccination. V is TRBV29-1 and J is TRBJ2-1; D possibly matches TRBD1 or TRBD2 (5 bases each). This sequence originates from an adult in good health. CDR3: CSVERGSSYNEQFF. CDR3 DNA sequence: TGCAGCGTTGAACGGGGCAGCTCCTACAATGAGCAGTTCTTC.